Sequencing of this T cell receptor (beta chain) was carried out in a study of cytomegalovirus exposure and HLA in healthy donors. Both 60 Vbeta primers and 13 Jbeta primers went into the PCR. The assay was immunoSEQ multiplex PCR, and TCRdb's table has in-frame clones only and misses some. This table holds 150,000 to 200,000 clones, 82% found once. General observations from the study: Beyond CMV serostatus, there was no information to go on about immune exposure.

On this clone: Its antigen is unidentified.

The specimen was PBMCs. The sequence was obtained from a woman aged 18-35 years in good health and CMV-seronegative.

The CDR3 DNA sequence: TGTGCCAGTAGTATTGTTAGCGGGCAAAACAATGAGCAGTTCTTC. Translation: CASSIVSGQNNEQFF. The chain couples TRBV19 to TRBJ2-1, with 7 bases fitting TRBD2. Germline CDR1 and CDR2: LNHDA and SQIVND (reference sequence). With V trimmed by 3 bases and J by 5 bases, 7 bases remained unmatched. This CDR3 is built from 15 residues.